Listed below are T cell receptor beta chains from one sample, sequenced in a study of T cell responses to AZD1222 COVID-19 vaccine. Sequenced by immunoSEQ multiplex PCR; TCRdb stores in-frame clones only, minus some. The sample contains 95,000 to 150,000 clones, more than 70% of which appear only once. The sequencing used peripheral blood, collected on day 0 of AZD1222 vaccination. These receptors were collected from an adult in good health. CDR3s include the opening cysteine and the closing phenylalanine or tryptophan. The order of the fields is J gene, D gene, clone size, V gene, CDR3 DNA, CDR3 protein. The D gene is left open where the match is weak. Clone size is given for some rows only: seen once, a few or many times, or a class if the clone is expanded.

>TRBJ1-5|.|.|TRBV2
TGTGCCAGCAGTGGACTGAATAGCAATCAGCCCCAGCATTTT
CASSGLNSNQPQHF
>TRBJ2-7|.|.|TRBV5-4
TGTGCCAGCAGCTCCCTCTACGAGCAGTACTTC
CASSSLYEQYF
>TRBJ2-7|.|few|TRBV5-6
TGTGCCAGCAGTTCCGAGGGCAGGCGAATCCCATTGACGTACGAGCAGTACTTC
CASSSEGRRIPLTYEQYF
>TRBJ2-1|TRBD2|.|TRBV3-1/TRBV3-2
TGTGCCAGCAGCCCCACGTCTACGGGAGGCTACAATGAGCAGTTCTTC
CASSPTSTGGYNEQFF
>TRBJ2-1|TRBD2|.|TRBV5-1
TGCGCCAGCAGCCTTCGGACTAGCCGGGGGTCCTACAATGAGCAGTTCTTC
CASSLRTSRGSYNEQFF
>TRBJ2-5|TRBD2|.|TRBV7-9
TGTGCCAGCAGGAACCCGGTTGGACTAGCAGACAGGCAAGAGACCCAGTACTTC
CASRNPVGLADRQETQYF
>TRBJ2-3|.|.|TRBV28
TGTGCCAGCAGTTTAAATCTATATCAAGCCACAGATACGCAGTATTTT
CASSLNLYQATDTQYF
>TRBJ2-1|TRBD2|.|TRBV7-3
TGTGCCAGCAGCTTACGGGAGGCCCCATACAATGAGCAGTTCTTC
CASSLREAPYNEQFF
>TRBJ1-6|.|once|TRBV27
TGTGCCAGCAGTTGGGGCATCGGGCCACCCCTCCACTTT
CASSWGIGPPLHF
>TRBJ2-7|TRBD1|.|TRBV5-4
TGTGCCAGCAGCCGAGACAGGGTATCCTACGAGCAGTACTTC
CASSRDRVSYEQYF
>TRBJ1-5|.|.|TRBV7-9
TGTGCCAGCAGCTCCTCCACAGGCAATCAGCCCCAGCATTTT
CASSSSTGNQPQHF
>TRBJ2-5|.|.|TRBV7-9
TGTGCCAGCAGCTCGGCAGGGGGGATTGGAGAGACCCAGTACTTC
CASSSAGGIGETQYF
>TRBJ2-2|TRBD1|.|TRBV19
TGTGCCAGTAGTATTCCCGGGACAGGGACCGGGGAGCTGTTTTTT
CASSIPGTGTGELFF
>TRBJ2-7|.|.|TRBV27
TGTGCCAGCAGTTTATCGTATGACACCTTCGCCCACTACGAGCAGTACTTC
CASSLSYDTFAHYEQYF
>TRBJ1-1|.|.|TRBV7-9
TGTGCCAGCAGCCACTTACAGGGCCCGAGTGAAGCTTTCTTT
CASSHLQGPSEAFF
>TRBJ1-5|.|.|TRBV12-3/TRBV12-4
TGTGCCAGCAGCGTAAGCAATCAGCCCCAGCATTTT
CASSVSNQPQHF
>TRBJ2-7|TRBD1|.|TRBV28
TGTGCCAGCGTCCGAGGGACAGCGGTGGGTGGCGAGCAGTACTTC
CASVRGTAVGGEQYF
>TRBJ1-1|.|.|TRBV5-5
TGTGCCAGCAGCTCCCTAAGGTTATTGAACACTGAAGCTTTCTTT
CASSSLRLLNTEAFF
>TRBJ1-1|.|.|TRBV5-1
TGCGCCAGCAGCCGCGGGGGGCAGAAGGAAGCTTTCTTT
CASSRGGQKEAFF
>TRBJ2-5|.|once|TRBV7-2
TGTGCCAGCAGCAAACACGGGAACTTTCAAGAGACCCAGTACTTC
CASSKHGNFQETQYF
>TRBJ2-5|.|.|TRBV11-1
TGTGCCAGCAGCTTGCGAATACGTCAAGAGACCCAGTACTTC
CASSLRIRQETQYF
>TRBJ2-1|.|.|TRBV7-9
TGTGCCAGCAGCTTAGGAAGGGCGGTATCCTACAATGAGCAGTTCTTC
CASSLGRAVSYNEQFF
>TRBJ2-3|TRBD2|.|TRBV9
TGTGCCAGCAGCTTAACTAGCGGGAGCACAGATACGCAGTATTTT
CASSLTSGSTDTQYF
>TRBJ1-2|TRBD1|.|TRBV28
TGTGCCAGCAGTCCCGAGACAGGGCGCCACGGCTACACCTTC
CASSPETGRHGYTF
>TRBJ2-7|.|.|TRBV10-2
TGCGCCAGCAGTGTAGTGAGGGTCTCCTACGAGCAGTACTTC
CASSVVRVSYEQYF
>TRBJ2-3|.|.|TRBV6-5
TGTGCCAGCAGAGCTCTAGCGCACACAGATACGCAGTATTTT
CASRALAHTDTQYF
>TRBJ1-2|.|few|TRBV27
TGTGCCAGCAGCCAAGGGGGATCGCGCTATGGCTACACCTTC
CASSQGGSRYGYTF
>TRBJ2-2|.|.|TRBV30
TGTGCCTGGAGGGGCGGATCTAGGCTAGACTCGAACACCGGGGAGCTGTTTTTT
CAWRGGSRLDSNTGELFF
>TRBJ1-3|.|.|TRBV6-6
TGTGCCAGCAGTTACTCCACCTCCCGGGATAACTTATATTTT
CASSYSTSRDNLYF
>TRBJ1-1|TRBD1|.|TRBV18
TGTGCCAGCTCACCACCTAATCCGGCAGGGGGTAACACTGAAGCTTTCTTT
CASSPPNPAGGNTEAFF
>TRBJ2-2|.|.|TRBV6-5
TGTGCCAGCCAGGCTTTCAGAGGCACCGGGGAGCTGTTTTTT
CASQAFRGTGELFF
>TRBJ1-1|TRBD1|.|TRBV14
TGTGCCAGCAGCCAAGGAGTAAGAGGGGGCGTGAGTGGAGGGAACACTGAAGCTTTCTTT
CASSQGVRGGVSGGNTEAFF
>TRBJ1-2|.|.|TRBV6-2/TRBV6-3
TGTGCCAGCGGCCGGGCTTACTCTGAGTATGGCTACACCTTC
CASGRAYSEYGYTF
>TRBJ2-7|.|.|TRBV5-1
TGCGCCAGCAGCTACCCAGACAGGGACTTCCACGAGCAGTACTTC
CASSYPDRDFHEQYF
>TRBJ1-2|.|.|TRBV27
TGTGCCAGCAGTTTATCCGGCCTCAGGAATGGCTACACCTTC
CASSLSGLRNGYTF
>TRBJ1-3|.|.|TRBV5-1
TGCGCCAGCAGCTCGGACAACGGAAACACCATATATTTT
CASSSDNGNTIYF
>TRBJ2-5|TRBD2|once|TRBV10-3
TGTGCCATCAGTGTTTTAAGGCTAGCGGCCCAAGAGACCCAGTACTTC
CAISVLRLAAQETQYF
>TRBJ2-1|TRBD2|.|TRBV19
TGTGCCAGTCTTCCCTTTAGCGGGAGCTCCTACAATGAGCAGTTCTTC
CASLPFSGSSYNEQFF
>TRBJ1-6|.|.|TRBV28
TGTGCCAGCAGTTTCCCGGAGTGGAATTCACCCCTCCACTTT
CASSFPEWNSPLHF
>TRBJ2-3|.|.|TRBV9
TGTGCCAGCAGCGTCGAAGACTATCCCGATACGCAGTATTTT
CASSVEDYPDTQYF
>TRBJ2-1|TRBD1|.|TRBV5-1
TGCGCCAGCAGCGCGGGACAGGGGGTCGGTGAGCAGTTCTTC
CASSAGQGVGEQFF
>TRBJ1-5|TRBD1|.|TRBV28
TGTGCCAGCAGAGAGATCGGGGACAGGGACAATCAGCCCCAGCATTTT
CASREIGDRDNQPQHF
>TRBJ2-3|TRBD2|.|TRBV10-1
TGCGCCAGCAGTGACCGCGGGGGGATCACAGATACGCAGTATTTT
CASSDRGGITDTQYF